This is a list of T cell receptor beta chains from one sample in a study of cytomegalovirus exposure and HLA in healthy donors. TCRdb keeps only in-frame clones here, not all; method: immunoSEQ multiplex PCR. The table has about 120,000 clones, around 81% seen once. Sequencing was performed on PBMCs. The receptor source for this set is a woman between 40 and 55 years old in good health and CMV-seronegative. The CDR3 runs from the conserved cysteine through the conserved F or W. A D gene is named only where the DNA matches it firmly. Clone size is shown for a subset of rows, as once, few, many or a class of expanded clone.

V: TRBV5-1; D: .; size: few; J: TRBJ1-1; CDR3: CASSWEGPQVNTEAFF; DNA: TGCGCCAGCAGCTGGGAGGGGCCCCAAGTGAACACTGAAGCTTTCTTT
V: TRBV15; D: .; size: once; J: TRBJ2-7; CDR3: CATSRDVGGNYEQYF; DNA: TGTGCCACCAGCAGAGATGTCGGGGGAAACTACGAGCAGTACTTC
V: TRBV28; D: .; size: once; J: TRBJ2-3; CDR3: CASKEGDTQYF; DNA: TGTGCCAGCAAGGAGGGAGATACGCAGTATTTT
V: TRBV7-2; D: TRBD1; size: once; J: TRBJ1-2; CDR3: CASSTGGSNYGYTF; DNA: TGTGCCAGCAGCACAGGGGGCAGTAACTATGGCTACACCTTC
V: TRBV19; D: TRBD1; size: .; J: TRBJ1-4; CDR3: CASTQYPPGQGREKLFF; DNA: TGTGCCAGTACCCAATACCCGCCGGGACAGGGAAGGGAAAAACTGTTTTTT
V: TRBV18; D: .; size: .; J: TRBJ1-2; CDR3: CASRTDLNYGYTF; DNA: TGTGCCAGCCGGACAGACTTGAACTATGGCTACACCTTC
V: TRBV28; D: TRBD1; size: .; J: TRBJ2-5; CDR3: CASSRDRGRQETQYF; DNA: TGTGCCAGCAGCCGAGACAGGGGACGCCAAGAGACCCAGTACTTC
V: TRBV5-1; D: .; size: .; J: TRBJ2-2; CDR3: CASSLGVTTGELFF; DNA: TGCGCCAGCAGCTTGGGAGTAACTACCGGGGAGCTGTTTTTT
V: TRBV7-9; D: .; size: .; J: TRBJ2-7; CDR3: CASSFPRESSYEQYF; DNA: TGTGCCAGCAGCTTTCCCCGGGAGAGCTCCTACGAGCAGTACTTC
V: TRBV7-2; D: TRBD1; size: .; J: TRBJ1-4; CDR3: CASSLATGTGANSGLFF; DNA: TGTGCCAGCAGCTTAGCCACCGGGACAGGGGCCAATTCTGGACTGTTTTTT
V: TRBV9; D: TRBD1; size: .; J: TRBJ2-5; CDR3: CASSVMTGSETQYF; DNA: TGTGCCAGCAGCGTAATGACAGGGTCAGAGACCCAGTACTTC
V: TRBV2; D: .; size: few; J: TRBJ2-7; CDR3: CTSSPHTAGEQYF; DNA: TGTACCTCCTCCCCACATACCGCTGGCGAGCAGTACTTC
V: TRBV9; D: .; size: .; J: TRBJ2-1; CDR3: CASSVAGDYNEQFF; DNA: TGTGCCAGCAGCGTAGCGGGGGATTACAATGAGCAGTTCTTC
V: TRBV19; D: TRBD2; size: .; J: TRBJ2-1; CDR3: CASSPGGLAGRYNEQFF; DNA: TGTGCCAGTAGCCCAGGGGGACTAGCGGGCCGGTACAATGAGCAGTTCTTC
V: TRBV4-1; D: .; size: .; J: TRBJ2-7; CDR3: CASSQGGSDYEQYF; DNA: TGCGCCAGCAGCCAGGGAGGTAGCGACTACGAGCAGTACTTC
V: TRBV7-9; D: TRBD1; size: .; J: TRBJ2-7; CDR3: CASSLKDRAYEQYF; DNA: TGTGCCAGCAGCTTAAAGGACAGGGCTTACGAGCAGTACTTC